This T cell receptor (beta chain) is from a study of T-cell reconstitution after alpha-beta-depleted transplantation in children. The TCRbeta library was prepared with unique molecular identifiers. Each CDR3 protein is one row after TCRdb ran MiXCR on the PCR reads. Of under 140,000 distinct CDR3 sequences in the sample, approximately 10% were seen once. The CDR3 runs 13 residues. Germline lookup yields CDR1 LGHNA and CDR2 YNFKEQ. V lost 5 bases and J lost 5; bases outside the gene matches: 5. V is TRBV4-2 and J is TRBJ2-5; 7 bases are a match to TRBD1. The sample was PBMCs from the stem cell graft donor, taken from the stem cell graft. The receptor was derived from a human donor who donated a stem cell graft to a child with acute lymphoblastic leukemia. CDR3 sequence: CASSKTGWETQYF. CDR3 sequence (DNA): TGTGCCAGCAGCAAGACAGGGTGGGAGACCCAGTACTTC.